This T cell receptor beta chain comes out of a study of blood T cell repertoires in COVID-19. Assay used: immunoSEQ multiplex PCR; TCRdb lists only in-frame clones, some missing. In the table there are around 300,000 clones, roughly 90% of which are singletons. Germline V gene data show CDR1 as SEHNR and CDR2 as FQNEAQ (reference sequence). The CDR3 contains 16 residues. J gave up 8 bases and V 8 bases, and 15 bases lay outside the gene matches. The sequencing input was peripheral blood. The rearrangement links TRBV7-9 to TRBJ1-4, with 9 bases matching TRBD1. This receptor was identified in a woman in her 30s with COVID-19, enrolled during active disease. The CDR3 here is CASSGRGGTGTEKLFF. The CDR3, as DNA: TGTGCCAGCTCCGGGAGGGGTGGGACAGGGACCGAAAAACTGTTTTTT.